This TCR beta chain was profiled in a study of blood T cell repertoires in COVID-19 (dated by TCRdb to 2018 to 2021). For context, the study as a whole: Samples from collaborators originated in the United States, Italy and Spain and spanned both the acute and convalescent phases of COVID-19. The repertoires were released in a freely available public database meant as a resource for research on the immune response to SARS-CoV-2. The samples were drawn from two sources: the first 160 participants of the ongoing ImmuneRACE study, and 1,000 to 1,500 subjects contributed by 6 global collaborators. A de-identified subject ID, COVID-19 status, age in years and sex were almost always included in the sample metadata. HLA class I and class II types, where available, came from metadata supplied by the sample provider rather than from assay-based typing. Subjects who had been exposed to COVID-19, were actively infected with it, or had recovered from it provided the deeply sampled blood TCRbeta repertoires that made up the dataset. The prospective study material was composed of cDNA or gDNA derived from T cells, B-cell-depleted T cells, or PBMCs.

Remarks on this clone: Its antigen remains undetermined. The input lacks base qualities; no much larger clone sits a single base away.

TCRbeta CDR3 regions were amplified from genomic DNA by means of the immunoSEQ Assay, a bias-controlled multiplex PCR. Processing in the source paper ran as follows. Within the assay, amplification of reference gene primers was used to estimate how many nucleated cells each sample contained. To quantify the absolute abundance of each unique TCRbeta CDR3 rearrangement, sequence reads were collapsed and filtered. For each sample, productive Simpson clonality was calculated as the square root of Simpson's diversity index over productive rearrangements. TCRdb stores this immuneACCESS table with in-frame sequences only. Part of the clones is absent; in the studies checked, under half of the shortfall reflects unresolved V genes, and no reason is known for the rest. V, J and clone size are taken as reported in that table, and D and trimming were inferred from the DNA itself. This sample has around 200,000 clones in its table, and less than 90% of those were observed once. Around 0.72% of the sample lies in the top ten.

From the cysteine up to the phenylalanine, the CDR3 has a length of 13 residues. Only the CDR3 DNA stays, 39 bases, in frame from base 1. V lost 7 bases and J lost 8 bases; the stretch between them is 14 bases long. Points the paper makes about the study in general: The amount of clinical and demographic metadata varied by source and participant and was provided uncurated.

The collaborating institutions used their own protocols to collect whole blood in K2EDTA tubes. Collaborator samples were shipped for TCRbeta analysis as frozen whole blood, isolated PBMCs, or DNA extracted from either sample type. This sequence uses TRBV12-3 or TRBV12-4 and TRBJ1-4; the D gene is possibly TRBD1, with 5 bases matching. Material: peripheral blood. This clonotype was sampled from a man in his forties or fifties with acute or convalescent COVID-19. The CDR3 region: CASTGGGREKLFF. In nucleotides, the sequence is TGTGCCAGCACCGGCGGGGGTCGGGAAAAACTGTTTTTT.